A single sample is the source of the 22 T cell receptor beta chains below, sequenced in a study of technical replicates of blood from several donors. This table comes from immunoSEQ multiplex PCR, and its TCRdb copy is limited to in-frame clones, with some not included. The sample has roughly 100,000 clones; approximately 94% are singletons. Sequenced: T cells isolated from PBMCs. These receptor sequences come from a human donor in good health.

The chain uses TRBV7-9 and TRBJ2-7; weak D call: TRBD2 (6 bases). V was cut by 10 bases and J by 7 bases, with 11 bases left in between. This CDR3 region has 10 residues. CDR1 and CDR2 (germline): SEHNR, FQNEAQ (reference sequence). For the CDR3, the DNA is TGTGCCACCGGGGGTCAGGAGCAGTACTTC. Amino acid sequence: CATGGQEQYF.

The J gene is TRBJ2-1, the V gene TRBV5-4, with no clear D. Trimming shortened V by 2 bases and J by 4 bases, and 4 bases separated the two germline ends. This CDR3 region has 12 residues. Per the germline V gene, CDR1 is SGHNT and CDR2 is YYREEE (reference sequence). CDR3 nucleotides: TGTGCCAGCAGCTTCGCGTACAATGAGCAGTTCTTC. Translating gives CASSFAYNEQFF.

The CDR3 loop is CASSSVPYGYTF. As DNA, the CDR3 is TGTGCCAGCAGCTCCGTCCCCTATGGCTACACCTTC. The genes are TRBV7-8 and TRBJ1-2; D call uncertain. Trimming left V 4 bases short and J 4 bases short, with 7 bases between. Germline values: CDR1 SGHVS, CDR2 FQNEAQ. The CDR3 sequence is 12 residues long.

This chain joins TRBV7-6 and TRBJ1-4, with TRBD1 as a possible D gene (6 bases). CDR3 length equals 16 residues. Germline loops: CDR1 SGHVS, CDR2 FNYEAQ. Between the trimmed V and J ends, which lost 3 bases and 3 bases, there was a span of 14 bases. The CDR3 loop is CASSFRIQGPNEKLFF. CDR3 coding DNA: TGTGCCAGCAGCTTTAGGATACAGGGACCTAATGAAAAACTGTTTTTT.

This clone appeared once. This chain joins TRBV27 and TRBJ2-3, with D possibly being TRBD2 (5 bases). The CDR3 extends over 15 amino acids. From germline, CDR1 is MNHEY and CDR2 SMNVEV (reference sequence). V was shortened by 3 bases and J by 1 base, with 11 bases between the two germline ends. CDR3 residues: CASSFPEGGTDTQYF. CDR3 bases: TGTGCCAGCAGTTTTCCCGAGGGCGGCACAGATACGCAGTATTTT.

The V gene is TRBV11-3, the J gene TRBJ1-1; D ambiguous. The CDR3 has 13 amino acids. Germline CDR1 and CDR2: SGHNT and YENEEA. Trimming cost V 2 bases and J 1 base, with 5 bases left between them. This chain's CDR3 is CASSLWQNTEAFF. The CDR3 coding sequence is TGTGCCAGCAGCTTATGGCAGAACACTGAAGCTTTCTTT.

As regards this clone: The same CDR3 can be traced to other DNA sequences in this sample. This chain joins TRBV19 and TRBJ2-7, with 8 bases that match TRBD1. V was clipped by 2 bases and J by 0 bases; unmatched bases: 0. CDR1 and CDR2 from the germline V gene are LNHDA and SQIVND (reference sequence). This CDR3 has 14 residues. The DNA of the CDR3 is TGTGCCAGTAGTATAACAGGGGGCTCCTACGAGCAGTACTTC. It yields the protein CASSITGGSYEQYF.

Details on this clone: Other DNA sequences from this sample encode an identical CDR3 as well. The chain employs TRBV27 and TRBJ2-7; TRBD1 might be the D (5 bases). The CDR3 runs to 14 residues. V was clipped by 0 bases and J by 4 bases, with 10 bases between them. CDR1 is MNHEY and CDR2 is SMNVEV in the germline V gene (reference sequence). CDR3 in amino acids: CASSLSGRVYEQYF. CDR3 in DNA: TGTGCCAGCAGTTTATCGGGCAGGGTATACGAGCAGTACTTC.

The V and J genes are TRBV28 and TRBJ1-2; 10 nucleotides match TRBD1. The CDR3 is 14 amino acids. V shed 5 bases and J 4 bases; nucleotides not matched to a gene: 4. The V gene's germline CDR1 is MDHEN and CDR2 SYDVKM. CDR3 nucleotides: TGTGCCAGCAGTGGGACAGGGGAGGCCTATGGCTACACCTTC. Translated, it gives CASSGTGEAYGYTF.

The genes are TRBV28 and TRBJ2-3, with 10 bases that match TRBD2. Germline CDR1 and CDR2: MDHEN and SYDVKM. The CDR3 contains 17 residues. After removal of 3 bases from V and 2 bases from J, the junction contained 8 bases not matched to a gene. CDR3 sequence reads: CASSFSAGGLDTDTQYF. CDR3 DNA sequence: TGTGCCAGCAGTTTCTCAGCGGGAGGGTTGGACACAGATACGCAGTATTTT.

This clone was recorded only once. This sequence joins TRBV27 and TRBJ2-5; 7 bases are shared with TRBD1. Germline V gene lookup returns CDR1 MNHEY and CDR2 SMNVEV (reference sequence). After removal of 5 bases from V and 7 bases from J, the junction contained 10 bases not matched to a gene. CDR3 length: 14 residues. The CDR3 sequence is CASSPHRQGVTQYF. The CDR3, as DNA: TGTGCCAGCAGTCCTCATCGACAGGGAGTGACCCAGTACTTC.

The DNA of the CDR3 is TGTGCCAGCAGCGTAGGGAGTAGCACCTACAATGAGCAGTTCTTC. It encodes CASSVGSSTYNEQFF. V is TRBV9 and J is TRBJ2-1; D not resolved. Germline V gene data show CDR1 as SGDLS and CDR2 as YYNGEE. CDR3 length: 15 residues. V lost 0 bases to trimming and J lost 2 bases, with 9 bases between them.

The V call is TRBV27, the J call TRBJ2-7; D gene unclear. The germline V gene encodes CDR1 MNHEY and CDR2 SMNVEV (reference sequence). V was shortened by 6 bases and J by 4 bases, with 10 bases between the two germline ends. CDR3 length: 12 amino acids. CDR3 in DNA: TGTGCCAGCAGGGGCTTGCGTTACGAGCAGTACTTC. Protein sequence: CASRGLRYEQYF.

The rearrangement uses TRBV18 and TRBJ2-3, with TRBD2 identical over 7 bases. The CDR3 is made up of 17 amino acids. CDR1 and CDR2 from the germline V gene are KGHSH and LQKENI. V shed 6 bases and J 4 bases; nucleotides not matched to a gene: 16. The CDR3 sequence: CASSLTTSPTSPDTQYF. CDR3 nucleotides: TGTGCCAGCTCGCTGACGACTAGCCCAACTTCCCCAGATACGCAGTATTTT.

The chain uses TRBV19 and TRBJ2-3, with 12 bases aligning to TRBD2. This CDR3 spans 18 amino acids. The germline CDR1 and CDR2 sequences are LNHDA and SQIVND (reference sequence). V lost 6 bases to trimming and J lost 0 bases; unmatched junction nucleotides: 10. CDR3 in amino acids: CASSDGLAGPFSTDTQYF. The CDR3 region has the DNA TGTGCCAGTAGCGACGGACTAGCGGGACCTTTTAGCACAGATACGCAGTATTTT. The whole variable domain, filled in from reference TRBV19 and TRBJ2-3, reads DGGITQSPKYLFRKEGQNVTLSCEQNLNHDAMYWYRQDPGQGLRLIYYSQIVNDFQKGDIAEGYSVSREKKESFPLTVTSAQKNPTAFYLCASSDGLAGPFSTDTQYFGPGTRLTVL.

The chain couples TRBV10-3 to TRBJ2-7, with 11 bases fitting TRBD1. Trimming removed 4 bases from V and 7 bases from J; junction bases left unmatched: 9. Per the germline V gene, CDR1 is ENHRY and CDR2 is SYGVKD. The CDR3 contains 15 residues. CDR3 DNA sequence: TGTGCCATCAGTGGGGGGACAGGGGGACTGCGGGAGCAGTACTTC. It encodes CAISGGTGGLREQYF.

This chain joins TRBV11-2 and TRBJ2-7; D is uncertain. The V gene lost 5 bases and the J gene lost 6 bases, with 17 bases spanning the gap. The germline V gene has CDR1 SGHAT and CDR2 FQNNGV. The CDR3 totals 14 residues. The CDR3: CASSPNSSPFEQYF. The CDR3 DNA is TGTGCCAGCAGCCCGAATAGCTCCCCCTTCGAGCAGTACTTC.

The gene calls are TRBV28 and TRBJ2-3; 10 bases are shared with TRBD2. The V and J ends lost 5 bases and 1 base, in that order; junction bases with no gene match: 3. This CDR3 is built from 15 residues. Germline V gives CDR1 MDHEN, CDR2 SYDVKM. CDR3 sequence: CASSPSGRGTDTQYF. CDR3 sequence (DNA): TGTGCCAGCAGTCCCAGCGGGAGGGGCACAGATACGCAGTATTTT.

The chain employs TRBV6-1 and TRBJ1-4, with no clear D. The CDR3 spans 16 residues. Germline lookup yields CDR1 MNHNS and CDR2 SASEGT. Between the trimmed V and J ends, which lost 3 bases and 0 bases, there was a span of 11 bases. The CDR3 protein is CASSDEQAPTNEKLFF. The CDR3 region has the DNA TGTGCCAGCAGTGATGAGCAGGCCCCAACTAATGAAAAACTGTTTTTT.

V usage is TRBV4-1 and J usage is TRBJ2-7, with a tentative D call TRBD1 (5 bases). With 0 bases removed from V and 12 bases from J, the gap between germline ends came to 21 bases. The CDR3 extends over 15 amino acids. Germline V gene data show CDR1 as MGHRA and CDR2 as YSYEKL. The CDR3 protein is CASSQDAKTGQGPYF. The CDR3, as DNA: TGCGCCAGCAGCCAAGATGCCAAGACCGGACAAGGTCCGTACTTC.

The chain joins TRBV10-1 to TRBJ1-1, with D unclear. The V end was cut by 2 bases, the J end by 0 bases, with 7 bases between. This CDR3 contains 14 residues. The germline CDR1 and CDR2 sequences are WNHNN and SYGVQD (reference sequence). CDR3 nucleotide sequence: TGCGCCAGCAGTGAGAGTCAGATGAACACTGAAGCTTTCTTT. Encoded protein: CASSESQMNTEAFF.

Here the CDR3 reads CASSFDPRDTEAFF. The CDR3 DNA follows: TGTGCCAGCAGCTTCGATCCACGGGACACTGAAGCTTTCTTT. The chain is built from TRBV5-8 and TRBJ1-1; D gene unclear. Trimming stripped 2 bases from V and 3 bases from J, with 11 bases between. This CDR3 is built from 14 residues. The germline V gene encodes CDR1 SGHTS and CDR2 YDEGEE.